The entry below describes one T cell receptor (beta chain). The data derive from a study of blood T cell repertoires in COVID-19. Study-wide background: Samples of COVID-19 (acute and convalescent) were obtained from the United States, Italy and Spain. Sources were T cells, B-cell-depleted T cells, or PBMCs; the material itself was cDNA or gDNA.

The V gene lost 4 bases and the J gene lost 4 bases, with 16 bases spanning the gap. This CDR3 is built from 16 residues. The germline gives CDR1 LGHDT, CDR2 YNNKEL (reference sequence). Methods used by the authors: Amplification with reference gene primers provided the estimates of nucleated cell counts. Generated by immunoSEQ multiplex PCR, the TCRdb table keeps only in-frame clones and is missing some. Clonal size and the V and J genes are those of that table, whereas D and trimming came from the DNA. The sample records around 270,000 clones, roughly 91% being singletons. The TCR comes from a man younger than 45 with acute or convalescent COVID-19. The V and J genes are TRBV3-1 (or the pseudogene TRBV3-2) and TRBJ2-2; perhaps TRBD2 as D (6 bases). The sequenced material came from peripheral blood. The chain's CDR3 is CASSPPTGAVTGELFF. DNA for the CDR3: TGTGCCAGCAGCCCCCCAACGGGAGCGGTCACCGGGGAGCTGTTTTTT.